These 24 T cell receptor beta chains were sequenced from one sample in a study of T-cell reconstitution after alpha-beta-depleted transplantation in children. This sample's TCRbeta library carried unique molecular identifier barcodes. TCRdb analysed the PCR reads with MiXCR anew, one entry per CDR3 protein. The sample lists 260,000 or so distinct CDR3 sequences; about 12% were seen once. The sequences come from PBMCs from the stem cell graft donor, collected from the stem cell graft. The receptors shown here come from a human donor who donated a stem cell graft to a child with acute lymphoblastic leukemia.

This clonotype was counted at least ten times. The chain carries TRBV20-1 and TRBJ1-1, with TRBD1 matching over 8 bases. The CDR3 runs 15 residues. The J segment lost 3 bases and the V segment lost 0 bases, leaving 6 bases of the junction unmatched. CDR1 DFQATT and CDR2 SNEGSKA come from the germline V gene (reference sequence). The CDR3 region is CSARDRGQEHTEAFF. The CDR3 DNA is TGCAGTGCTAGAGATAGGGGACAGGAGCACACTGAAGCTTTCTTT.

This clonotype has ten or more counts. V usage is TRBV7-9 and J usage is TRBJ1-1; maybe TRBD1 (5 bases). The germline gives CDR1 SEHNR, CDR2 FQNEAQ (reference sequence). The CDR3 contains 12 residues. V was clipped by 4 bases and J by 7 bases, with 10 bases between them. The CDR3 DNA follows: TGTGCCAGCAGCTCTCTAACAGGTGAAGCTTTCTTT. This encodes CASSSLTGEAFF.

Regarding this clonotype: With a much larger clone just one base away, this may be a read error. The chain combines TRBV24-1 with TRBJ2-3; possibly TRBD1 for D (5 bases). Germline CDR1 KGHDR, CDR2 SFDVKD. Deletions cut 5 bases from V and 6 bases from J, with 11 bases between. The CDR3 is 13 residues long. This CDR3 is CATSGRGPDTQYF. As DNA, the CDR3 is TGTGCCACCAGTGGTAGGGGTCCGGATACGCAGTATTTT.

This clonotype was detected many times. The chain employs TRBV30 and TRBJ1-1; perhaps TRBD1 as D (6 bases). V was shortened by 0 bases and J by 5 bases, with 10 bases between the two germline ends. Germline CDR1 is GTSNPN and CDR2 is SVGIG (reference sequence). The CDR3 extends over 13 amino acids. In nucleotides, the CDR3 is TGTGCCTGGAGTGTAAAGGGGGGGACTGAAGCTTTCTTT. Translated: CAWSVKGGTEAFF. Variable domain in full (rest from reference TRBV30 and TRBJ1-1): SQTIHQWPATLVQPVGSPLSLECTVEGTSNPNLYWYRQAAGRGLQLLFYSVGIGQISSEVPQNLSASRPQDRQFILSSKKLLLSDSGFYLCAWSVKGGTEAFFGQGTRLTVV.

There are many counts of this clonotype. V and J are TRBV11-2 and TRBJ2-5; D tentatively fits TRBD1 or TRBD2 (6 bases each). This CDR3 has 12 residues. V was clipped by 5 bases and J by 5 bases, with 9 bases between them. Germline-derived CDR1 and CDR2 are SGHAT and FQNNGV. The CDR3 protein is CASSQGRETQYF. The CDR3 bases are TGTGCCAGCAGCCAGGGGAGGGAGACCCAGTACTTC.

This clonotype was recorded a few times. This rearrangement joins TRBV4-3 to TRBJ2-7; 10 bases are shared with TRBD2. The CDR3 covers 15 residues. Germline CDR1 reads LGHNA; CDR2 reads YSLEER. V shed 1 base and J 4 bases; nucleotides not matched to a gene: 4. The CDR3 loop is CASSQVASGRYEQYF. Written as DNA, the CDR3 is TGCGCCAGCAGCCAAGTGGCTAGCGGGAGATACGAGCAGTACTTC.

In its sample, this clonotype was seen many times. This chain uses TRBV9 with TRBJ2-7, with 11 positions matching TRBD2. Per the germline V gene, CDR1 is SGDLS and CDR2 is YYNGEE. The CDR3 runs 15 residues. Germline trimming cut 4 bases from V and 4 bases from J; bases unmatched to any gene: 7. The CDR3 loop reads CASSPILAGVYEQYF. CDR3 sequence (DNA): TGTGCCAGCAGCCCCATACTAGCGGGGGTATACGAGCAGTACTTC. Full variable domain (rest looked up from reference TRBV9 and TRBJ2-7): DSGVTQTPKHLITATGQRVTLRCSPRSGDLSVYWYQQSLDQGLQFLIQYYNGEERAKGNILERFSAQQFPDLHSELNLSSLELGDSALYFCASSPILAGVYEQYFGPGTRLTVT.

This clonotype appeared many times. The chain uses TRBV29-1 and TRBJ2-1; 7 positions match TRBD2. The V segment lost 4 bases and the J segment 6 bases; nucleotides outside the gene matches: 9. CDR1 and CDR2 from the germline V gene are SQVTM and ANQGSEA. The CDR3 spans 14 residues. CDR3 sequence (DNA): TGCAGCGTTGGTTGGCGGGAGTATTCCAATGAGCAGTTCTTC. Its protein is CSVGWREYSNEQFF.

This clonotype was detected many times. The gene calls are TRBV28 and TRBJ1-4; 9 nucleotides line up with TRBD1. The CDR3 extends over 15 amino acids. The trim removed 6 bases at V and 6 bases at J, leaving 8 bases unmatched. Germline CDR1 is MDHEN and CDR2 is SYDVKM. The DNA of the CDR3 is TGTGCCAGCAGCCCACACTGGGACAGGGATGAAAAACTGTTTTTT. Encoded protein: CASSPHWDRDEKLFF.

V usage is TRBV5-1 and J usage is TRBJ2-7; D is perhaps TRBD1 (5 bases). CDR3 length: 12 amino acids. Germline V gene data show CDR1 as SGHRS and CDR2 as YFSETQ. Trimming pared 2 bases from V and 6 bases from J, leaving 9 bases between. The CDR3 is CASSLRRGEQYF. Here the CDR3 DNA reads TGCGCCAGCAGCTTAAGAAGGGGCGAGCAGTACTTC.

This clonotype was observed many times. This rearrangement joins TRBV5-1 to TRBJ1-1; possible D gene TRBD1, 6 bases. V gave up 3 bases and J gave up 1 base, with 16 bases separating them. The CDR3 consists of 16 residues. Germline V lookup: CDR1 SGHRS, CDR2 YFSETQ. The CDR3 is CASSWQGSVGNTEAFF. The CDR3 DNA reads TGCGCCAGCAGCTGGCAGGGGTCCGTGGGGAACACTGAAGCTTTCTTT.

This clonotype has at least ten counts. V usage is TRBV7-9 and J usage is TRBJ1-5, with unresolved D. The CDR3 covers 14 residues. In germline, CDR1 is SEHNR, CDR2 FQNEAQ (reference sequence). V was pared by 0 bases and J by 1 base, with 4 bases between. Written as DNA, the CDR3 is TGTGCCAGCAGCTTAGCCTCCAGCAATCAGCCCCAGCATTTT. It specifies CASSLASSNQPQHF. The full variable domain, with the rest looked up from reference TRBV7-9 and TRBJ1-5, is DTGVSQNPRHKITKRGQNVTFRCDPISEHNRLYWYRQTLGQGPEFLTYFQNEAQLEKSRLLSDRFSAERPKGSFSTLEIQRTEQGDSAMYLCASSLASSNQPQHFGDGTRLSIL.

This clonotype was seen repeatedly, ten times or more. CDR3 region: CASSGLTTETQYF. CDR3 sequence (DNA): TGTGCCAGCAGCGGGCTAACTACAGAGACCCAGTACTTC. V and J are TRBV7-2 and TRBJ2-5, with D unclear. The CDR3 extends over 13 amino acids. CDR1 is SGHTA, CDR2 FQGNSA, per germline. Trimming shortened V by 5 bases and J by 4 bases, and 11 bases separated the two germline ends.

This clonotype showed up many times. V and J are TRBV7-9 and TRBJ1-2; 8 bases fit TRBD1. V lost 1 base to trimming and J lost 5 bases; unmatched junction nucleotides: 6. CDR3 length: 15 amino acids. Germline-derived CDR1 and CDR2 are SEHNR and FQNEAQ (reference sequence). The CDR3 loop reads CASSLGDRGSYGYTF. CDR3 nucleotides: TGTGCCAGCAGCTTAGGAGACAGGGGAAGTTATGGCTACACCTTC.

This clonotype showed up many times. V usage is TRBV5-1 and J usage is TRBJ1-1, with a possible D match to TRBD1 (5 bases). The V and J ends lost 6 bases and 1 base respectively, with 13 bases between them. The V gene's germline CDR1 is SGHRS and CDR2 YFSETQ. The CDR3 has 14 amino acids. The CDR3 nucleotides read TGCGCCAGCAACACCGGCGGGGCGAACACTGAAGCTTTCTTT. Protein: CASNTGGANTEAFF.

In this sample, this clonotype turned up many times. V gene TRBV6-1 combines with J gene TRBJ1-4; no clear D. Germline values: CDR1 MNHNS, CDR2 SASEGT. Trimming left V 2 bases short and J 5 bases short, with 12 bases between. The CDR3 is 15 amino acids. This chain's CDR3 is CASSEIGVGNEKLFF. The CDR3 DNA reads TGTGCCAGCAGTGAAATCGGGGTGGGGAATGAAAAACTGTTTTTT.

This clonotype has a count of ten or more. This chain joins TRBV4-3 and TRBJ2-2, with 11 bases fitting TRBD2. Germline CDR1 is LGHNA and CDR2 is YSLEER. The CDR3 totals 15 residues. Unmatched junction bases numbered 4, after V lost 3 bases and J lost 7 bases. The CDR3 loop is CASSQAGLAVGELFF. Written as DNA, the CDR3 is TGCGCCAGCAGCCAGGCGGGACTAGCGGTCGGGGAGCTGTTTTTT.

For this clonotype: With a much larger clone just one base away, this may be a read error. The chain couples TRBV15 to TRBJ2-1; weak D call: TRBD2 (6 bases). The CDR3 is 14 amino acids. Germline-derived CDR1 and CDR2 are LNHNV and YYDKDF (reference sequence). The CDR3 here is CATRDSTDYNEQLF. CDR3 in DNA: TGTGCCACCAGGGATTCGACGGACTACAATGAGCAGTTGTTC.

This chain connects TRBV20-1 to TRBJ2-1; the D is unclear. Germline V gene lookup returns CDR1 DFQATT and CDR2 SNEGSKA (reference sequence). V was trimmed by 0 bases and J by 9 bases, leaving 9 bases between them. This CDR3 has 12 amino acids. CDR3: CSARDLVPEQFF. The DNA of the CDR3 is TGCAGTGCTAGAGATTTAGTCCCTGAGCAGTTCTTC.

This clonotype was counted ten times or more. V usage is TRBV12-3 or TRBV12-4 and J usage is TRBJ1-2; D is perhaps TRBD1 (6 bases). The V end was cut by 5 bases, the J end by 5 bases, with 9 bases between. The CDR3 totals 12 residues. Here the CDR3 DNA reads TGTGCCAGCAGTCCACAGGGATATGGCTACACCTTC. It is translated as CASSPQGYGYTF.

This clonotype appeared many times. For the CDR3, the DNA is TGCAGTGCTGTCCCTACTAGCGGGAGATACAATGAGCAGTTCTTC. Amino acid sequence: CSAVPTSGRYNEQFF. The chain uses TRBV20-1 and TRBJ2-1; 11 bases are a match to TRBD2. There are 15 residues in the CDR3. After removal of 5 bases from V and 4 bases from J, the junction contained 7 bases not matched to a gene. Germline V lookup: CDR1 DFQATT, CDR2 SNEGSKA (reference sequence).

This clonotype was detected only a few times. The CDR3 DNA reads TGCAGTGCTAGAAACCCTCTGGCGCTAGCCTACAATGAGCAGTTCTTC. Translating it yields CSARNPLALAYNEQFF. The chain couples TRBV20-1 to TRBJ2-1, with D unclear. V was pared by 2 bases and J by 2 bases, with 16 bases between. From germline, CDR1 is DFQATT and CDR2 SNEGSKA (reference sequence). The CDR3 extends over 16 amino acids.

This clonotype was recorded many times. CDR3 region: CASSTGTSGSNFGETQYF. CDR3 nucleotide sequence: TGTGCCAGCAGCACCGGGACTAGCGGGAGTAATTTTGGTGAGACCCAGTACTTC. The chain recombines TRBV9 with TRBJ2-5; TRBD2 agrees at 14 bases. CDR1 is SGDLS, CDR2 YYNGEE, per germline. Losses at the gene ends were 4 bases for V and 5 bases for J; bases not matched to a gene: 13. The CDR3 extends over 18 amino acids.

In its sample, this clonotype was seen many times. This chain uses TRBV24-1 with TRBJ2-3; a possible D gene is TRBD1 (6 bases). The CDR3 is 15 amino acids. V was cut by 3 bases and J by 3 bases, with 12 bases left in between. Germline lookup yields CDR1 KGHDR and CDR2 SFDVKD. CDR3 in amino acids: CATSDPGAGTDTQYF. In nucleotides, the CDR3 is TGTGCCACCAGTGATCCAGGGGCTGGGACAGATACGCAGTATTTT.